This TCR beta chain came from a study of T cell repertoires in cytomegalovirus infection. On the study more broadly: Epitope selection comprised recently identified HLA-C-restricted CMV epitopes and well-studied HLA-B-restricted CMV epitopes. The public TCR beta signatures pointed to both CMV infection and matching HLA type. Notes on the study in general: The cumulative frequency of public TCR beta families identified carriers of CMV plus the relevant HLA.

Note on this clonotype: The antigen is unknown.

TCRdb re-called the reads through MiXCR, storing one row per CDR3 protein. The sample shows about 920,000 distinct CDR3 sequences, approximately 30% of them seen only once. The CDR3 length is 15 residues. V lost 8 bases and J lost 5; bases outside the gene matches: 10. Germline V gene lookup returns CDR1 SGHVS and CDR2 FNYEAQ. The material sequenced was cultured CD8+ T cells from PBMCs, taken from culture after CMV antigen stimulation. V gene TRBV7-6 combines with J gene TRBJ2-2; 8 bases are shared with TRBD1. This receptor was taken from a human donor in good health (CMV status not recorded). Some clones in this sample may be carry-over from other donors' samples. The CDR3 DNA sequence: TGTGCCAGCGTGTTGTCAGGGGGCCCAACCGGGGAGCTGTTTTTT. Its protein product is CASVLSGGPTGELFF. Variable domain in full (rest from reference TRBV7-6 and TRBJ2-2): GAGVSQSPRYKVTKRGQDVALRCDPISGHVSLYWYRQALGQGPEFLTYFNYEAQQDKSGLPNDRFSAERPEGSISTLTIQRTEQRDSAMYRCASVLSGGPTGELFFGEGSRLTVL.